A selection of T cell receptor beta chains follows, all from one sample in a study of human T cells and chemical hapten exposure. TCRdb passed the RACE reads through MiXCR, listing each CDR3 protein once. This sample has about 79,000 distinct CDR3 sequences, with roughly 8.7% found just once. The sequencing sample was made of whole blood. The receptors were sampled from a male donor in good health. Some clones in this sample may be carry-over from other donors' samples. The CDR3 runs from the conserved cysteine through the conserved F or W. D genes are given only for firm matches. Clone size appears in some rows only: once, few, many, or a class for an expanded clone.

V	J	length	D	size	CDR3	DNA
TRBV5-1	TRBJ1-1	14	TRBD1	.	CASSKDRGGTEAFF	TGCGCCAGCAGCAAGGACAGGGGGGGCACTGAAGCTTTCTTT
TRBV11-2	TRBJ2-6	20	TRBD1	.	CASSGEGGPNGMSGANVLTF	TGTGCCAGCAGCGGGGAAGGGGGCCCCAACGGGATGTCTGGGGCCAACGTCCTGACTTTC
TRBV28	TRBJ2-4	18	TRBD2	few	CASNRGLAGFLAKNIQYF	TGTGCCAGCAACCGAGGACTAGCGGGTTTCCTAGCCAAAAACATTCAGTACTTC
TRBV29-1	TRBJ1-1	13	.	few	CSGKRGTNTEAFF	TGCAGCGGGAAGCGGGGGACGAACACTGAAGCTTTCTTT
TRBV21-1	TRBJ2-7	15	.	.	CASSKARGGTYEQYF	TGTGCCAGCAGCAAAGCGCGGGGAGGGACCTACGAGCAGTACTTC
TRBV5-1	TRBJ2-7	15	.	few	CASSLDRPLLGEQYF	TGCGCCAGCAGCTTGGACAGACCCCTCCTCGGGGAGCAGTACTTC
TRBV7-9	TRBJ1-1	14	.	few	CASSLSQGGTEAFF	TGTGCCAGCAGCTTATCCCAGGGCGGCACTGAAGCTTTCTTT
TRBV27	TRBJ1-1	12	.	.	CASSPPGTEAFF	TGTGCCAGCAGTCCCCCAGGGACTGAAGCTTTCTTT
TRBV25-1	TRBJ1-6	12	TRBD1	few	CASSRGNSPLHF	TGTGCCAGCAGCAGGGGGAATTCACCCCTCCACTTT
TRBV6-5	TRBJ2-7	15	TRBD1	.	CASSRGTGGSYEQYF	TGTGCCAGCAGTCGCGGGACAGGGGGCTCCTACGAGCAGTACTTC
TRBV6-2/TRBV6-3	TRBJ2-3	15	TRBD1	many	CASTPGQGSTDTQYF	TGTGCCAGTACACCGGGACAGGGAAGCACAGATACGCAGTATTTT
TRBV6-1	TRBJ2-3	16	.	.	CASSELGGPFMDTQYF	TGTGCCAGCAGTGAATTGGGGGGGCCCTTTATGGATACGCAGTATTTT
TRBV29-1	TRBJ1-1	13	.	few	CSVALTENTEAFF	TGCAGCGTTGCCCTGACGGAAAACACTGAAGCTTTCTTT
TRBV7-7	TRBJ2-5	13	.	few	CASSLSYQETQYF	TGTGCCAGCAGCTTATCGTACCAAGAGACCCAGTACTTC
TRBV29-1	TRBJ2-7	11	.	many	CSVELNYEQYF	TGCAGCGTTGAACTGAACTACGAGCAGTACTTC
TRBV20-1	TRBJ2-7	14	.	many	CSAIGRQNSYEQYF	TGCAGTGCAATTGGCCGACAGAACTCCTACGAGCAGTACTTC
TRBV27	TRBJ2-1	14	.	few	CASSRGLPHNEQFF	TGTGCCAGCAGTCGGGGGCTTCCCCACAATGAGCAGTTCTTC
TRBV5-1	TRBJ1-5	15	TRBD1	.	CASSQTGTSNQPQHF	TGCGCCAGCAGCCAGACAGGGACTAGCAATCAGCCCCAGCATTTT
TRBV28	TRBJ2-4	16	.	.	CASSVSGANSRNIQHF	TGTGCCAGCAGTGTTTCGGGGGCGAATAGTAGAAACATTCAGCACTTC
TRBV7-9	TRBJ2-5	13	.	.	CASSVIVQETQYF	TGTGCCAGCAGCGTTATTGTCCAAGAGACCCAGTACTTC
TRBV6-6	TRBJ1-5	14	.	many	CASSYEGSNQPQHF	TGTGCCAGCAGTTACGAGGGGAGCAATCAGCCCCAGCATTTT
TRBV6-1	TRBJ2-1	16	.	many	CASSPFLGLRDDEQFF	TGTGCCAGCAGTCCCTTTCTGGGCCTGAGGGACGATGAGCAGTTCTTC
TRBV25-1	TRBJ2-5	14	TRBD1	.	CASRGTGGQETQYF	TGTGCCAGCAGGGGGACAGGGGGTCAAGAGACCCAGTACTTC
TRBV5-1	TRBJ2-6	17	TRBD1	.	CASSLEVTGTGANVLTF	TGCGCCAGCAGCTTGGAAGTGACAGGGACTGGGGCCAACGTCCTGACTTTC
TRBV5-5	TRBJ2-4	16	.	.	CASSLNRGTAKNIQYF	TGTGCCAGCAGCTTGAATAGGGGAACAGCCAAAAACATTCAGTACTTC
TRBV11-1	TRBJ1-1	15	.	few	CASSLVQAGGTEAFF	TGTGCCAGCAGCTTAGTCCAGGCCGGGGGCACTGAAGCTTTCTTT
TRBV6-5	TRBJ2-6	19	.	many	CASSYSSPSHHSGANVLTF	TGTGCCAGCAGTTACTCGTCCCCGTCTCACCACTCGGGGGCCAACGTCCTGACTTTC
TRBV5-6	TRBJ1-2	16	.	few	CASSLRIPSLNYGYTF	TGTGCCAGCAGCTTGAGGATTCCCTCCCTTAACTATGGCTACACCTTC
TRBV6-1	TRBJ2-1	16	.	few	CANMGRARPGGDEQFF	TGTGCCAACATGGGAAGAGCCCGGCCAGGTGGGGATGAGCAGTTCTTC
TRBV6-5	TRBJ2-1	16	TRBD2	few	CASSYSRGVDGNEQFF	TGTGCCAGCAGTTACTCCCGGGGGGTCGATGGGAATGAGCAGTTCTTC
TRBV7-9	TRBJ2-6	17	TRBD1	.	CASSPGQGRPGANVLTF	TGTGCCAGCAGCCCGGGACAGGGAAGGCCTGGGGCCAACGTCCTGACTTTC
TRBV5-1	TRBJ2-3	15	.	few	CASSLYGSGTDTQYF	TGCGCCAGCAGCTTGTATGGTAGCGGCACAGATACGCAGTATTTT
TRBV20-1	TRBJ2-3	14	.	.	CSAADLVNTDTQYF	TGCAGTGCTGCCGATTTGGTGAACACAGATACGCAGTATTTT
TRBV27	TRBJ1-4	15	.	.	CASSLSWLANEKLFF	TGTGCCAGCAGTTTATCGTGGTTAGCTAATGAAAAACTGTTTTTT
TRBV21-1	TRBJ2-7	15	.	many	CASSNLDRIVGEQYF	TGTGCCAGCAGCAACTTAGACAGGATCGTAGGCGAGCAGTACTTC
TRBV6-5	TRBJ1-2	14	TRBD1	.	CASTRQGTNYGYTF	TGTGCCAGCACAAGACAGGGGACTAACTATGGCTACACCTTC
TRBV6-1	TRBJ2-7	13	.	.	CASRLDLNYEQYF	TGTGCCAGCAGGTTAGACCTAAACTACGAGCAGTACTTC
TRBV4-1	TRBJ2-5	15	TRBD2	few	CASSQTGGTKETQYF	TGCGCCAGCAGCCAGACGGGAGGGACCAAAGAGACCCAGTACTTC
TRBV6-2/TRBV6-3	TRBJ2-1	13	.	few	CASSYLEYNEQFF	TGTGCCAGCAGTTACCTGGAATACAATGAGCAGTTCTTC
TRBV6-5	TRBJ1-1	14	TRBD1	few	CASSWDRHRTEAFF	TGTGCCAGCAGTTGGGACAGACACCGCACTGAAGCTTTCTTT
TRBV12-5	TRBJ1-1	13	.	.	CASGAPIGAEAFF	TGTGCTAGTGGGGCCCCTATCGGCGCTGAAGCTTTCTTT
TRBV7-2	TRBJ2-7	12	.	few	CASSLDQYEQYF	TGTGCCAGCAGCTTGGACCAATACGAGCAGTACTTC
TRBV18	TRBJ1-6	14	.	.	CASSPPSYNSPLHF	TGTGCCAGCTCACCACCGTCCTATAATTCACCCCTCCACTTT
TRBV20-1	TRBJ2-3	18	.	many	CSAPPPFMGLRSDGAQYF	TGCAGTGCCCCTCCCCCCTTTATGGGCTTGAGGTCGGACGGTGCGCAGTATTTT
TRBV2	TRBJ1-3	15	.	many	CASSVVWASGNTIYF	TGTGCCAGCAGTGTGGTTTGGGCGTCTGGAAACACCATATATTTT
TRBV4-1	TRBJ2-7	18	TRBD2	few	CASSQEVPPSGSSYEQYF	TGCGCCAGCAGCCAAGAAGTCCCTCCTAGCGGGTCTTCCTACGAGCAGTACTTC
TRBV7-9	TRBJ2-3	16	.	.	CASSPDTRLHPDTQYF	TGTGCCAGCAGCCCGGACACCCGGCTCCACCCAGATACGCAGTATTTT
TRBV29-1	TRBJ2-4	13	.	.	CSGRGLVKNIQYF	TGCAGCGGACGGGGATTAGTCAAAAACATTCAGTACTTC
TRBV7-6	TRBJ2-7	15	TRBD2	.	CASSLRASGSYEQYF	TGTGCCAGCAGCTTAAGGGCCAGCGGGAGTTACGAGCAGTACTTC
TRBV30	TRBJ1-1	13	.	few	CAWSVQGNTEAFF	TGTGCCTGGAGTGTACAGGGGAACACTGAAGCTTTCTTT
TRBV6-6	TRBJ1-1	15	TRBD1	.	CASSYSNRGNNEAFF	TGTGCCAGCAGTTACTCGAACAGGGGAAACAATGAAGCTTTCTTT